The entry below describes one T cell receptor (beta chain). What it recognizes is unknown. Germline V gene sequence: CDR1 GTSNPN, CDR2 SVGIG (reference sequence). Trimming took off 0 bases at V and 3 bases at J, with 16 bases between the two ends. CDR3 length equals 16 residues. PCR employed 60 Vbeta and 13 Jbeta primers. Using immunoSEQ multiplex PCR, the repertoire was profiled, and TCRdb retains in-frame clones only, with some absent. The sample shows roughly 190,000 clones, roughly 87% of them seen only once. The data originate from a study of cytomegalovirus exposure and HLA in healthy donors. Study results and limitations: Clonal expansion, a later analysis showed, was greater in HLA-associated TCR beta chains than in equally common others. The authors listed roughly 150 TCR beta chains as cytomegalovirus-associated. Within a later analysis, the majority of CMV-associated TCR beta chains appeared HLA-restricted. In an earlier analysis, productive rearrangement rates for most beta V segments clustered near 87% or 30%.

Sequenced sample: PBMCs. This receptor was taken from a boy between 2 and 10 years old in good health and CMV-seronegative. The gene calls are TRBV30 and TRBJ2-3; possible D gene TRBD2, 7 bases. The CDR3: CAWSVGGAGVTDTQYF. The CDR3 nucleotides read TGTGCCTGGAGTGTAGGGGGGGCGGGCGTGACAGATACGCAGTATTTT.